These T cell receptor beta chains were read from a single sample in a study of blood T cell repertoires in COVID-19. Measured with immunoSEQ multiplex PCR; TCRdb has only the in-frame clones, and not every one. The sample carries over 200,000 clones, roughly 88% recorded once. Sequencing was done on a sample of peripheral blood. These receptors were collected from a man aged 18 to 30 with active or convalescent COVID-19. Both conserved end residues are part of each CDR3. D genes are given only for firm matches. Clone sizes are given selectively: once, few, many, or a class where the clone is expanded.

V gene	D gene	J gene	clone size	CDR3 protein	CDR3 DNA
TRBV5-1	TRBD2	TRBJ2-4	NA	CASSLGTSGSLAKNIQYF	TGCGCCAGCAGCCTCGGGACTAGCGGGAGCCTAGCCAAAAACATTCAGTACTTC
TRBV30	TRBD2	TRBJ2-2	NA	CAWSFNLASGRSVGELFF	TGTGCCTGGAGTTTCAATCTGGCTAGCGGGAGGTCGGTCGGGGAGCTGTTTTTT
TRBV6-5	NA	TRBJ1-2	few	CAGQTVLGGGYTF	TGTGCCGGTCAGACGGTCCTAGGTGGTGGCTACACCTTC
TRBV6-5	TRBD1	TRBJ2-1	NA	CASSRDRVRYNEQFF	TGTGCCAGCAGTCGGGACAGGGTGAGATACAATGAGCAGTTCTTC
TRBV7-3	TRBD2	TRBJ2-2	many	CASSLSTSGTGELFF	TGTGCCAGCAGCCTATCCACTAGCGGAACCGGGGAGCTGTTTTTT
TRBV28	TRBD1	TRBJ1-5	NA	CASSLGQGFGGQPQHF	TGTGCCAGCAGTTTAGGACAGGGGTTTGGAGGCCAGCCCCAGCATTTT
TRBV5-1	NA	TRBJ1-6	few	CASSLDGGSYNSPLHF	TGCGCCAGCAGCTTGGACGGCGGGTCCTATAATTCACCCCTCCACTTT
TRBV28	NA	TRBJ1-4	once	CASSEEYTNEKLFF	TGTGCCAGCAGCGAGGAGTATACTAATGAAAAACTGTTTTTT
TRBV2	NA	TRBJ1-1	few	CASTQEEAGEAFF	TGTGCCAGCACCCAGGAGGAGGCCGGCGAAGCTTTCTTT
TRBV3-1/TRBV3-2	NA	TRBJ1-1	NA	CASSQGDTEAFF	TGTGCCAGCAGCCAAGGAGACACTGAAGCTTTCTTT
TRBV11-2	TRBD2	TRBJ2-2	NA	CASSSGGWAVDTGELFF	TGTGCCAGCAGCTCCGGGGGGTGGGCAGTCGACACCGGGGAGCTGTTTTTT
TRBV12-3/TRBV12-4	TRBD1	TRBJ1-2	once	CASSPTGNYGYTF	TGTGCCAGCAGCCCGACAGGGAACTATGGCTACACCTTC
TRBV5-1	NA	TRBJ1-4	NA	CASSRMGPATNEKLFF	TGCGCCAGCAGCCGCATGGGGCCTGCAACTAATGAAAAACTGTTTTTT
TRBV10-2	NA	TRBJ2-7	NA	CASSESMQGAQGSYEQYF	TGCGCCAGCAGTGAGTCCATGCAAGGAGCCCAGGGCTCCTACGAGCAGTACTTC
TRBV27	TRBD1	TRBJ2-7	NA	CASSSTPGTGRNQYF	TGTGCCAGCAGTTCGACACCAGGGACAGGGAGAAATCAGTACTTC
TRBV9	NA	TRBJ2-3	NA	CAGGRGLDTDTQYF	TGTGCCGGGGGAAGGGGACTGGACACAGATACGCAGTATTTT
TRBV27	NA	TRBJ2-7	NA	CASSFKGGGSYEQYF	TGTGCCAGCAGTTTTAAGGGAGGGGGCTCCTACGAGCAGTACTTC
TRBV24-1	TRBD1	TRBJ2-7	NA	CATSDRPGQGVFGVYEQYF	TGTGCCACCAGTGATCGACCGGGACAGGGGGTTTTTGGGGTCTACGAGCAGTACTTC
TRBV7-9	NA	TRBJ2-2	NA	CASSTGQNTGELFF	TGTGCCAGCAGCACCGGACAGAACACCGGGGAGCTGTTTTTT
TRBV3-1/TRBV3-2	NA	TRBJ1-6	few	CASSPSGSGSPLHF	TGTGCCAGCAGCCCCTCAGGGTCCGGTTCACCCCTCCACTTT
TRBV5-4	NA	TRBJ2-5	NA	CASSRTRTEGETQYF	TGTGCCAGCAGCCGCACAAGGACGGAGGGGGAGACCCAGTACTTC
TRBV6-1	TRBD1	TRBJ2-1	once	CASSKDPGTGTGNEQFF	TGTGCCAGCAGTAAAGACCCCGGGACAGGGACCGGCAATGAGCAGTTCTTC
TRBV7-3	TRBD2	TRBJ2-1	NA	CASSPLLRAGDFSEQFF	TGTGCCAGCAGCCCCTTACTCCGGGCGGGAGATTTTAGTGAGCAGTTCTTC
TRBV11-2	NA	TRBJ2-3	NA	CASSLRGSHGDTQYF	TGTGCCAGCAGCTTAAGGGGTAGTCACGGAGATACGCAGTATTTT
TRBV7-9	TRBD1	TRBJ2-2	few	CASRYPGQGSNTGELFF	TGTGCCAGCAGGTATCCGGGACAGGGTTCGAACACCGGGGAGCTGTTTTTT
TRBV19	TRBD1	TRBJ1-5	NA	CASTPGQYSNQPQHF	TGTGCCAGTACCCCGGGACAGTATAGCAATCAGCCCCAGCATTTT
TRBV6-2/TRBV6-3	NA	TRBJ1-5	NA	CASSAGGEHQPQHF	TGTGCCAGCAGCGCAGGAGGGGAACATCAGCCCCAGCATTTT
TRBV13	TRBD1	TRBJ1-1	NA	CASSFGSPTLWGQGFRMNTEAFF	TGTGCCAGCAGCTTTGGGTCTCCGACATTGTGGGGACAGGGGTTCAGGATGAACACTGAAGCTTTCTTT
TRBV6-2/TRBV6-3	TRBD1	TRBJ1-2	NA	CASSYSTDRQSFTF	TGTGCCAGCAGTTACTCGACGGACAGGCAATCCTTTACCTTC
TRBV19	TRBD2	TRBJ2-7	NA	CASSTLSGRIYEQYF	TGTGCCAGTAGTACCCTTAGCGGGAGGATTTACGAGCAGTACTTC
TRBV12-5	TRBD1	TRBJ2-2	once	CASGLVRQGPSSNTGELFF	TGTGCTAGTGGTTTGGTTAGACAGGGGCCTTCTTCGAACACCGGGGAGCTGTTTTTT
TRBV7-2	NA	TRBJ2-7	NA	CASSLDRAAYEQYF	TGTGCCAGCAGCTTAGACAGGGCGGCATACGAGCAGTACTTC
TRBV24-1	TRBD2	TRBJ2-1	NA	CATAPGGASVYNEQFF	TGTGCCACCGCCCCCGGGGGGGCTTCAGTGTACAATGAGCAGTTCTTC
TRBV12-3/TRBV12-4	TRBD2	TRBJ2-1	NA	CASSSGLALEQFF	TGTGCCAGCAGTTCGGGACTAGCGCTTGAGCAGTTCTTC
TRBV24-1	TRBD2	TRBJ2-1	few	CATSDSGTSGNSYNEQFF	TGTGCCACCAGTGATTCCGGGACTAGCGGGAACTCCTACAATGAGCAGTTCTTC
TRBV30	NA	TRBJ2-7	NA	CALTRNYEQYF	TGTGCTTTAACTAGGAATTACGAGCAGTACTTC
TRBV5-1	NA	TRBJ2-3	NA	CASSLELAGSQYF	TGCGCCAGCAGCTTGGAACTAGCCGGTTCGCAGTATTTT
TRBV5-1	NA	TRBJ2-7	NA	CASSLERNSGSYEQYF	TGCGCCAGCAGCTTGGAACGGAACAGCGGCTCCTACGAGCAGTACTTC
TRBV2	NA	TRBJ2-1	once	CASSESVVVFF	TGTGCCAGCAGTGAGAGTGTAGTGGTATTCTTC
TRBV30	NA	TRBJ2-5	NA	CAWRADRVAETQYF	TGTGCCTGGAGAGCTGACCGGGTGGCGGAGACCCAGTACTTC
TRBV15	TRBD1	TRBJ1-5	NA	CATSREGGAGNQPQHF	TGTGCCACCAGCAGAGAAGGGGGCGCGGGCAATCAGCCCCAGCATTTT
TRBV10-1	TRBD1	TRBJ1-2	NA	CASSDNQGASYGYTF	TGCGCCAGCAGTGACAATCAGGGGGCTTCCTATGGCTACACCTTC